Following are 10 T cell receptor beta chains from one sample sequenced in a study of human T cells and chemical hapten exposure. A single record per CDR3 protein comes from TCRdb applying MiXCR to the RACE reads. This table holds tens of thousands of distinct CDR3 sequences, approximately 9.9% found once. Stated time point: patch test 3, about 24 weeks after DPC sensitization. The treatment is: therapeutic diphenylcyclopropenone sensitization with weekly scalp DPC. The starting material was whole blood, obtained in connection with sensitization to the hapten diphenylcyclopropenone (DPC). The source is a woman aged 40 to 50 with alopecia areata. Some clones in this sample may be carry-over from other donors' samples.

This clonotype was observed at least ten times. The V gene is TRBV7-2, the J gene TRBJ2-3; D call uncertain. V was trimmed by 2 bases and J by 0 bases, leaving 6 bases between them. The CDR3 totals 14 residues. CDR1 is SGHTA and CDR2 is FQGNSA in the germline V gene. For the CDR3, the DNA is TGTGCCAGCAGCTTACTAGTCAGCACAGATACGCAGTATTTT. As protein: CASSLLVSTDTQYF.

Only a few counts were recorded for this clonotype. The rearrangement uses TRBV29-1 and TRBJ2-6, with no clear D. The V end was cut by 3 bases, the J end by 1 base, with 7 bases between. From germline, CDR1 is SQVTM and CDR2 ANQGSEA. The CDR3 sequence is 14 residues long. Written as DNA, the CDR3 is TGCAGCGTTGACAGTCTATCTGGGGCCAACGTCCTGACTTTC. As protein: CSVDSLSGANVLTF.

This clonotype has at least ten counts. The genes are TRBV5-1 and TRBJ1-1, with 8 bases fitting TRBD1. Trimming removed 0 bases from V and 5 bases from J; junction bases left unmatched: 9. This CDR3 has 16 residues. Germline assignment: CDR1 SGHRS and CDR2 YFSETQ. This CDR3 reads CASSLVPPTGETEAFF. The DNA of the CDR3 is TGCGCCAGCAGCTTGGTCCCCCCGACAGGGGAAACTGAAGCTTTCTTT.

This clonotype was seen many times. The CDR3 region has the DNA TGTGCCAGCAGCTCCGCGTCCGTCGCGTACAATGAGCAGTTCTTC. Encoded protein: CASSSASVAYNEQFF. The V and J genes are TRBV7-9 and TRBJ2-1; D unclear. V lost 4 bases and J lost 4, with 14 bases in between. The CDR3 covers 15 residues. Germline lookup yields CDR1 SEHNR and CDR2 FQNEAQ (reference sequence).

This clonotype occurred a few times. The chain joins TRBV3-1 to TRBJ2-2, with TRBD2 matching over 8 bases. V shed 3 bases, J shed 5 bases, and the junction held 5 bases outside the gene matches. The CDR3 totals 15 residues. Germline V lookup: CDR1 LGHDT, CDR2 YNNKEL (reference sequence). The CDR3 region is CASSQFRGGTGELFF. The CDR3 DNA reads as TGTGCCAGCAGCCAGTTCCGGGGGGGAACCGGGGAGCTGTTTTTT.

This clonotype was counted many times. The V gene is TRBV2, the J gene TRBJ2-1; 7 nucleotides match TRBD2. The CDR3 extends over 14 amino acids. The germline gives CDR1 SNHLY, CDR2 FYNNEI. The V segment lost 7 bases and the J segment 7 bases; nucleotides outside the gene matches: 10. The CDR3 protein is CASTGQGLSNEQFF. CDR3 coding DNA: TGTGCCAGCACCGGGCAGGGACTATCAAATGAGCAGTTCTTC.

V is TRBV2 and J is TRBJ1-5, with 7 bases matching TRBD1. The V gene's germline CDR1 is SNHLY and CDR2 FYNNEI. V lost 1 base and J lost 6; bases outside the gene matches: 12. The CDR3 runs 17 residues. The CDR3 sequence: CASSEGQGQGRGQPQHF. The CDR3 DNA is TGTGCCAGCAGTGAAGGACAGGGCCAGGGTAGGGGTCAGCCCCAGCATTTT.

The chain recombines TRBV10-3 with TRBJ2-2; 8 bases map to TRBD1. Germline loops: CDR1 ENHRY, CDR2 SYGVKD. The length of the CDR3 is 15 residues. Trimming removed 7 bases from V and 4 bases from J; junction bases left unmatched: 8. In nucleotides, the CDR3 is TGTGCCATCACTACCGGACAGGGTGGCACCGGGGAGCTGTTTTTT. This encodes CAITTGQGGTGELFF.

This clonotype has just a few counts. The chain joins TRBV30 to TRBJ1-4; the D gene is possibly TRBD1 (6 bases). V was cut by 2 bases and J by 8 bases, with 9 bases left in between. The CDR3 runs 12 residues. The germline CDR1 and CDR2 sequences are GTSNPN and SVGIG (reference sequence). The CDR3 DNA is TGTGCCTGGAGTACGACAGGAGAAAAACTGTTTTTT. Its translation is CAWSTTGEKLFF.

Points on this clonotype: At one of its ends the junction is not consistent with the germline gene, which may arise from a read error. V is TRBV6-1 and J is TRBJ1-5; D is perhaps TRBD1 (6 bases). Germline V CDR1 and CDR2: MNHNS, SASEGT. The CDR3 sequence is 13 residues long. CDR3 DNA sequence: TGTGCCAGCACTAGACAGGCCAATCGGCCCCAGCATTTT. Translated, it gives CASTRQANRPQHF.